This TCR beta chain was found in a study of regulatory T cells in long-lasting Graves disease. The TCR beta library used iRepertoire HTBI primers with Arm-PCR amplification of CDR3. Each CDR3 protein is one row after TCRdb ran MiXCR on the multiplex PCR reads. The table has 350,000 to 500,000 distinct CDR3 sequences, around 15% seen once. This clonotype was observed once. One base separates it from a far larger clone, so it is likely a read error. Here the CDR3 omits its conserved ending phenylalanine or tryptophan, so a read error is the likely source. This sample's time point: newly diagnosed GD, antithyroid drugs for less than 3 months. PBMCs provided the RNA from which the TCR library was made. This same sample was also part of a study on T cells in Graves' hyperthyroidism and ophthalmopathy. Per that paper: Graves' hyperthyroidism was deemed stable given no ophthalmopathy progression within 18 months. Using 13 V-J features, a model discriminated ophthalmopathy from stable hyperthyroidism.

Sequenced material: peripheral blood mononuclear cells (PBMCs), taken at new diagnosis, from a patient treated with antithyroid drugs. The sequence derives from a woman between 45 and 65 years old with Graves disease.

This CDR3 reads CASSLPLAGGLEQFS. In DNA form, the CDR3 reads TGTGCCAGCAGTTTGCCACTAGCGGGAGGGCTCGAGCAGTTCTCC. The chain employs TRBV6-5 and TRBJ2-1; 13 bases are a match to TRBD2. CDR1 is MNHEY, CDR2 SVGAGI, per germline. V shed 4 bases, J shed 10 bases, and the junction held 7 bases outside the gene matches. The CDR3 consists of 15 residues.